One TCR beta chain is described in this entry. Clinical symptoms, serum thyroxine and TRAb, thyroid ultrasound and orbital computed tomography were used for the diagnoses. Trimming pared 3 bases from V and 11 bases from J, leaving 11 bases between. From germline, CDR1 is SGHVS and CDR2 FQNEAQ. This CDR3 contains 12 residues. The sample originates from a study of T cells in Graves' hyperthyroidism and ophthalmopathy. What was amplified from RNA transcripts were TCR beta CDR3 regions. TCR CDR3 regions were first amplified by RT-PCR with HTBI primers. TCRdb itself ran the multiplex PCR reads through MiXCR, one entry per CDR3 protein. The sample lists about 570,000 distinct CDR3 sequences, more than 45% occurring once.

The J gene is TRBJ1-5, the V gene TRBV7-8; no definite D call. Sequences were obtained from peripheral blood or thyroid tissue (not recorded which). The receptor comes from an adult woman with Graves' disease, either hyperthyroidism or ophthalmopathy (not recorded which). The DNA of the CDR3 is TGTGCCAGCAGCTTGGACCCGGGGACCCAGCATTTT. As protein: CASSLDPGTQHF.